The present entry profiles one T cell receptor beta chain with its context. A junction boundary mismatches the germline segment, possibly from a read error. Profiling relied on immunoSEQ multiplex PCR, and the TCRdb table lists in-frame clones only, not all of them. The top ten hold roughly 15% of the sample, which has fewer than 13,000 clones, approximately 80% seen once. This CDR3 spans 11 amino acids. Germline CDR1 and CDR2: SEHNR and FQNEAQ (reference sequence). This entry is derived from a study of T cell repertoires in ileal Crohn's disease. The time point: neoterminal ileum biopsy at postoperative endoscopy, about 6 months after surgery.

This chain connects TRBV7-9 to TRBJ2-3; unclear D gene. This TCR was sampled from an adult with Crohn's disease. Sequencing was carried out using ileal tissue. CDR3: CASSSTDTRYF. The CDR3 DNA sequence: TGTGCCAGCAGCTCTACAGATACGCGGTATTTT.